This TCR beta chain was captured in a study of T cell changes during pregnancy in multiple sclerosis. Germline loops: CDR1 GTSNPN, CDR2 SVGIG (reference sequence). The CDR3 is made up of 13 amino acids. V lost 2 bases to trimming and J lost 5 bases; unmatched junction nucleotides: 1. Generated by immunoSEQ multiplex PCR, the TCRdb table keeps only in-frame clones and is missing some. The data show more than 80,000 clones, with around 96% seen just once and over 0.95% held by the top ten. V is TRBV30 and J is TRBJ1-5; 9 bases line up with TRBD1. The receptor was derived from a female donor with multiple sclerosis, enrolled in a pregnancy study. This material consisted of peripheral blood, taken in the second trimester of pregnancy. CDR3 sequence (DNA): TGTGCCTGGAGTCGACAGGGGGATCAGCCCCAGCATTTT. It codes for CAWSRQGDQPQHF.